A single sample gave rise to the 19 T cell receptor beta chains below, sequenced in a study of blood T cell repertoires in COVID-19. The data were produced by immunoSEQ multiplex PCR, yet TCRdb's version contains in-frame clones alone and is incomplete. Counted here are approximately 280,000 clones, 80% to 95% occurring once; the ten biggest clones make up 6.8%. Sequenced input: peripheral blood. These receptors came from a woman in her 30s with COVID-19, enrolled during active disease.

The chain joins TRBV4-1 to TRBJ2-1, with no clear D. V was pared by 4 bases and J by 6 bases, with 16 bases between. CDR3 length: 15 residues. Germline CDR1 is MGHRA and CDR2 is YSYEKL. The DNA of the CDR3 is TGCGCCAGCAGCCTCGGTCCCAAACGAGGCAATGAGCAGTTCTTC. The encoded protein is CASSLGPKRGNEQFF.

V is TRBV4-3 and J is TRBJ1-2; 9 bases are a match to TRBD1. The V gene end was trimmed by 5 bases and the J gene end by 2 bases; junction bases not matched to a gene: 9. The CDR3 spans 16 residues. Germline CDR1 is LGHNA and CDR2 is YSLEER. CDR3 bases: TGCGCCAGCAGCAATACCGGGACAGGGTTAAACTATGGCTACACCTTC. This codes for CASSNTGTGLNYGYTF.

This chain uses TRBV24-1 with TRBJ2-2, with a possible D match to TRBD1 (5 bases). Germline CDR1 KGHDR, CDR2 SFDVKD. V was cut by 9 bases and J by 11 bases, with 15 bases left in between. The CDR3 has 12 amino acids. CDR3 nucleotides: TGTGCCACCGCCGTGCGTCAGGGAGAGCTGTTTTTT. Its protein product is CATAVRQGELFF.

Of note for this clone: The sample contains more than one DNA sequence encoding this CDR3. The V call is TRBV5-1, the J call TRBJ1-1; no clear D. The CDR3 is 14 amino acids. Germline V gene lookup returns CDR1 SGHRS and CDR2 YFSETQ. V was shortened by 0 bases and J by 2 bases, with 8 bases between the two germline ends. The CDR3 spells CASSLGHRNTEAFF. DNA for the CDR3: TGCGCCAGCAGCTTGGGACACCGAAACACTGAAGCTTTCTTT.

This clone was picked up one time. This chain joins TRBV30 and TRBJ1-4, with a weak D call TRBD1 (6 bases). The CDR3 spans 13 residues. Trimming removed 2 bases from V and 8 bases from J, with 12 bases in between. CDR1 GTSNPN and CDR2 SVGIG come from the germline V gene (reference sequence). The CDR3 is CAWSTGGGEKLFF. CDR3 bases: TGTGCCTGGAGTACGGGGGGGGGCGAAAAACTGTTTTTT.

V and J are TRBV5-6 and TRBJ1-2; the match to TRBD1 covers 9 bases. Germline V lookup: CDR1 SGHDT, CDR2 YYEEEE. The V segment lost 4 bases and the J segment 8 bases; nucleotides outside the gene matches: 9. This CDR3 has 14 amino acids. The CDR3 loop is CASSPTGGDRGYTF. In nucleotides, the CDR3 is TGTGCCAGCAGCCCGACAGGGGGAGACCGCGGCTACACCTTC.

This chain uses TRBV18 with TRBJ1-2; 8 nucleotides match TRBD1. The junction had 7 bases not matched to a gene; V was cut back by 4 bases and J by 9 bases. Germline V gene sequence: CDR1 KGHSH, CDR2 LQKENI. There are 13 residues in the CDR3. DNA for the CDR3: TGTGCCAGCTCACGTGAGCAGGGGGCTCGCTACACCTTC. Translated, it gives CASSREQGARYTF.

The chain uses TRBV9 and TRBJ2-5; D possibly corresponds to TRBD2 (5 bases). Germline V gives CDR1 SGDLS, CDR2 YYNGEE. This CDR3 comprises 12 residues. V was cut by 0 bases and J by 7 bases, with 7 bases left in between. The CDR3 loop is CASSVEEGTQYF. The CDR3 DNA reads TGTGCCAGCAGCGTAGAAGAGGGGACCCAGTACTTC.

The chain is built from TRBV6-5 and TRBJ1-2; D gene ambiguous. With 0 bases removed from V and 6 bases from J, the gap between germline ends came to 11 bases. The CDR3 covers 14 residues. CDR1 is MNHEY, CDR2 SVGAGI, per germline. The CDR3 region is CASSYSRAVNGYTF. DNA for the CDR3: TGTGCCAGCAGTTACTCGCGGGCAGTAAATGGCTACACCTTC.

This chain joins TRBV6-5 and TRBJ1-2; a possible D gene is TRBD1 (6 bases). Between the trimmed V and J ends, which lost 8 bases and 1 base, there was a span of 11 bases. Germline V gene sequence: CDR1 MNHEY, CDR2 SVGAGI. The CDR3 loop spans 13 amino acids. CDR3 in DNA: TGTGCCAGCCGCAAGGACAGTAACTATGGCTACACCTTC. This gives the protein CASRKDSNYGYTF.

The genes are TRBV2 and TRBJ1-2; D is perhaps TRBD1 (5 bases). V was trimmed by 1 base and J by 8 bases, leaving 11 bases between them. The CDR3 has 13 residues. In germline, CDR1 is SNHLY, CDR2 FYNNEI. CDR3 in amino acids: CASSEGQGRGYTF. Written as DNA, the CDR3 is TGTGCCAGCAGTGAAGGGCAGGGCAGGGGCTACACCTTC.

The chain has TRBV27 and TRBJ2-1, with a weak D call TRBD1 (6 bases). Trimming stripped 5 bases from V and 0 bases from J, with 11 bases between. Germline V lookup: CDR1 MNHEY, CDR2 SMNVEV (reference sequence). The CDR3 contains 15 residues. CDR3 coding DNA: TGTGCCAGCAGTAGTTACAGGGACTCCTACAATGAGCAGTTCTTC. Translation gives CASSSYRDSYNEQFF.

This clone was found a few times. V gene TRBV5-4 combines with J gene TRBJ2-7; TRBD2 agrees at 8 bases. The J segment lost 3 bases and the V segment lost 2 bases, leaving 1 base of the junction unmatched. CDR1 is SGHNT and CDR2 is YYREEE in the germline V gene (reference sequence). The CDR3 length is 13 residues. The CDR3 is CASSFSGIYEQYF. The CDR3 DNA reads TGTGCCAGCAGCTTTAGCGGGATCTACGAGCAGTACTTC.

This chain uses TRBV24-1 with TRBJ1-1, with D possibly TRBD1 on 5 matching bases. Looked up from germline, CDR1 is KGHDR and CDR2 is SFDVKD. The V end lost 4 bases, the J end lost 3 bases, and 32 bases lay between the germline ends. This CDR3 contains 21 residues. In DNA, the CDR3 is TGTGCCACCAGTGACCGAATCCGTAGTGTTTGGGGCGGGACCCTATACACTGAAGCTTTCTTT. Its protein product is CATSDRIRSVWGGTLYTEAFF.

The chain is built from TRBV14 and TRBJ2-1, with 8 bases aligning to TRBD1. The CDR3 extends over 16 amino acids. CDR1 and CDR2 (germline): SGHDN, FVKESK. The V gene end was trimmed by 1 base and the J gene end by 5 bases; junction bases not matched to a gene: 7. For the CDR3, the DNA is TGTGCCAGCAGCCAAGCGGCTCAGGGGGCTGACAATGAGCAGTTCTTC. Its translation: CASSQAAQGADNEQFF.

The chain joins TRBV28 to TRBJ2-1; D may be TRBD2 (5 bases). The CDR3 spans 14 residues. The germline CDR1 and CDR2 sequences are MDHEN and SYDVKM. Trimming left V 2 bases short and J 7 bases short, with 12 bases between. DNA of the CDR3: TGTGCCAGCAGTTTAAGCTCCAGAGGGAATGAGCAGTTCTTC. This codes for CASSLSSRGNEQFF.

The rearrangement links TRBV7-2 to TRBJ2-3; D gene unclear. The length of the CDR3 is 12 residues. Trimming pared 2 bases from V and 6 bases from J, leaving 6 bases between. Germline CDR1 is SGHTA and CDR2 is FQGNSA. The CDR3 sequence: CASSLSRDTQYF. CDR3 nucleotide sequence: TGTGCCAGCAGCTTAAGCAGGGATACGCAGTATTTT.

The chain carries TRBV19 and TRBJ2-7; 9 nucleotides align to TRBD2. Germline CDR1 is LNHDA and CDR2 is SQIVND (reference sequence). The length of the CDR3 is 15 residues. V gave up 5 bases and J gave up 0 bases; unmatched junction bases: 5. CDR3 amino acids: CASSSLAGRSYEQYF. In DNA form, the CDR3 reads TGTGCCAGTAGTTCCCTAGCGGGACGCTCCTACGAGCAGTACTTC.

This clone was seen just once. CDR3 in amino acids: CASSSALGQGNYGYTF. CDR3 bases: TGTGCCAGCAGCTCCGCCTTAGGACAGGGGAACTATGGCTACACCTTC. This chain joins TRBV7-9 and TRBJ1-2; 9 bases line up with TRBD1. The CDR3 is 16 amino acids. J was trimmed by 2 bases and V by 4 bases; bases with no gene match: 8. Per the germline V gene, CDR1 is SEHNR and CDR2 is FQNEAQ (reference sequence).